The clone carrying this T cell receptor beta chain was seen only a few times. No antigen is known for it. The data derive from a study of blood T cells in healthy people across ages. A second PCR of 7 to 11 cycles used a sample-barcoded 5' primer and a J-beta primer mix. Every cDNA molecule carried a tag from a template-switch adaptor bearing 12 random nucleotides. TCRdb analysed the 5' RACE reads with MiXCR anew, one entry per CDR3 protein. Among about 720,000 distinct CDR3 sequences listed, about a fifth were seen once. The study, taken as a whole, reports: Reliance upon unsorted PBMCs precluded definitive naive versus antigen-experienced comparison. Strong correlation linked observed beta diversity and percent naive T cells. Lack of knowledge of donor CMV status possibly confounded expanded clonotype changes.

CDR1 is SGHRS and CDR2 is YFSETQ in the germline V gene. The CDR3 extends over 14 amino acids. V dropped 3 bases and J dropped 2 bases, with 11 bases sitting between them. V gene TRBV5-1 combines with J gene TRBJ2-5; perhaps TRBD1 as D (6 bases). Sequenced sample: blood. The sequence came from an older man in good health. CDR3 protein: CASSSGDGQETQYF. The CDR3, as DNA: TGCGCCAGCAGCTCAGGGGACGGTCAAGAGACCCAGTACTTC.